The TCR beta chain under discussion was sequenced for a study of CD8 T cells in ankylosing spondylitis. The V and J ends lost 2 bases and 7 bases, in that order; junction bases with no gene match: 3. Germline values: CDR1 MNHEY, CDR2 SVGAGI. There are 13 residues in the CDR3. Each CDR3 protein is one row after TCRdb ran MiXCR on the 5' RACE reads. In the table there are some 220,000 distinct CDR3 sequences, about 10% of which are singletons. This clonotype was sampled from a male donor with ankylosing spondylitis or in good health (not recorded which). The J gene is TRBJ1-1, the V gene TRBV6-5, with 8 bases aligning to TRBD1. The sample consisted of blood, either unsorted or a sorted T cell fraction (not recorded which). Here the CDR3 reads CASSYPGTGEAFF. CDR3 nucleotide sequence: TGTGCCAGCAGTTACCCAGGGACAGGTGAAGCTTTCTTT.